These 20 T cell receptor beta chains originate from one sample sequenced in a study of blood T cell repertoires in COVID-19. Profiling relied on immunoSEQ multiplex PCR, and the TCRdb table lists in-frame clones only, not all of them. The data contain roughly 300,000 clones, around 90% of them seen just once; the ten biggest clones take up 1.1%. Sequencing was performed on PBMCs or T cells enriched from blood (not recorded which). These receptors came from a woman under 40 who had recovered from COVID-19.

The chain uses TRBV4-3 and TRBJ2-4; 8 bases are a match to TRBD2. V gave up 2 bases and J gave up 7 bases; unmatched junction bases: 7. This CDR3 comprises 15 residues. Germline loops: CDR1 LGHNA, CDR2 YSLEER. CDR3 bases: TGCGCCAGCAGCCAAAGCGGGAGTGGGTGGAACATTCAGTACTTC. It is translated as CASSQSGSGWNIQYF.

CDR3 loop: CASETGQGFYNEQFF. The CDR3, as DNA: TGTGCCAGCGAAACGGGACAGGGGTTCTACAATGAGCAGTTCTTC. The rearrangement joins TRBV2 to TRBJ2-1; TRBD1 matches at 10 bases. From germline, CDR1 is SNHLY and CDR2 FYNNEI. Trimming took 8 bases from V and 3 from J; bases not matched to a gene: 7. The CDR3 consists of 15 residues.

This rearrangement joins TRBV29-1 to TRBJ1-2, with 8 positions matching TRBD1. After removal of 7 bases from V and 6 bases from J, the junction contained 7 bases not matched to a gene. This CDR3 has 12 residues. CDR1 is SQVTM, CDR2 ANQGSEA, per germline. CDR3 DNA sequence: TGCAGCGCCTATGACAGGGGAGATGGCTACACCTTC. This codes for CSAYDRGDGYTF.

V and J are TRBV5-4 and TRBJ2-5, with 10 positions matching TRBD1. The CDR3 spans 15 residues. V lost 4 bases, J lost 5 bases, and 8 bases stayed unmatched. Germline V lookup: CDR1 SGHNT, CDR2 YYREEE (reference sequence). The CDR3 sequence is CASSRPTGGRETQYF. In DNA form, the CDR3 reads TGTGCCAGCAGCCGCCCGACAGGGGGCAGGGAGACCCAGTACTTC.

This chain uses TRBV5-6 with TRBJ1-1; TRBD1 matches at 7 bases. Germline V gene sequence: CDR1 SGHDT, CDR2 YYEEEE. V was pared by 4 bases and J by 14 bases, with 8 bases of the junction left unmatched. The CDR3 sequence is 11 residues long. CDR3 bases: TGTGCCAGCAGCACCGGACAGGCGTTATTCTTT. Its protein is CASSTGQALFF.

The rearrangement links TRBV19 to TRBJ2-1, with D tentatively TRBD2 (6 bases). The germline V gene encodes CDR1 LNHDA and CDR2 SQIVND (reference sequence). The CDR3 is 16 amino acids. V was clipped by 1 base and J by 5 bases, with 15 bases between them. The CDR3 DNA reads as TGTGCCAGTAGTATAGTCGGGCTAGCGCAGAACAATGAGCAGTTCTTC. Translating it yields CASSIVGLAQNNEQFF. Complete variable domain (other parts from reference TRBV19 and TRBJ2-1): DGGITQSPKYLFRKEGQNVTLSCEQNLNHDAMYWYRQDPGQGLRLIYYSQIVNDFQKGDIAEGYSVSREKKESFPLTVTSAQKNPTAFYLCASSIVGLAQNNEQFFGPGTRLTVL.

V gene TRBV4-2 combines with J gene TRBJ2-7, with 13 bases lining up with TRBD2. Germline V gene sequence: CDR1 LGHNA, CDR2 YNFKEQ. This CDR3 region has 19 residues. Trimming cost V 3 bases and J 4 bases; bases outside gene matches: 15. The CDR3 loop reads CASSQETGTSGKRPYEQYF. Here the CDR3 DNA reads TGTGCCAGCAGCCAGGAAACCGGGACTAGCGGGAAGAGACCTTACGAGCAGTACTTC.

About this clone itself: One end of the junction fails to match germline, which may point to a read error. The genes are TRBV14 and TRBJ1-1; TRBD1 matches 7 bases. The CDR3 extends over 8 amino acids. CDR1 and CDR2 from the germline V gene are SGHDN and FVKESK. DNA of the CDR3: TGTGCCACAGGGGGACGCCAGTTT. Its protein is CATGGRQF.

The chain joins TRBV6-5 to TRBJ1-2; D is possibly TRBD1 (6 bases). Looked up from germline, CDR1 is MNHEY and CDR2 is SVGAGI. The CDR3 is 15 amino acids. V gave up 6 bases and J gave up 3 bases, with 17 bases separating them. CDR3: CASSHFLDRYYGYTF. CDR3 DNA: TGTGCCAGCAGCCATTTCCTCGACAGGTACTATGGCTACACCTTC.

The chain combines TRBV4-3 with TRBJ1-4; D is ambiguous. The CDR3 is made up of 16 amino acids. Germline CDR1 LGHNA, CDR2 YSLEER. Trimming left V 0 bases short and J 2 bases short, with 10 bases between. The CDR3 DNA is TGCGCCAGCAGCCAAGATTGGGGAGCGACTAATGAAAAACTGTTTTTT. Translated, it gives CASSQDWGATNEKLFF.

The V gene is TRBV2, the J gene TRBJ1-2; D is uncertain. CDR1 is SNHLY, CDR2 FYNNEI, per germline. The CDR3 covers 15 residues. V lost 7 bases, J lost 8 bases, and 23 bases lay in between. Here the CDR3 DNA reads TGTGCCAGCACCCCCCAGGCTCCAACCTTAAGGGGCTACACCTTC. Its protein product is CASTPQAPTLRGYTF.

V gene TRBV9 combines with J gene TRBJ1-1, with a tentative D call TRBD1 (5 bases). The CDR3 extends over 14 amino acids. Germline CDR1 is SGDLS and CDR2 is YYNGEE. The V gene lost 4 bases and the J gene lost 6 bases, with 16 bases spanning the gap. DNA of the CDR3: TGTGCCAGCAGCCCAAGGATGGGGGGTGCTGAAGCTTTCTTT. This codes for CASSPRMGGAEAFF.

This chain joins TRBV28 and TRBJ1-4; the match to TRBD1 covers 7 bases. Trimming at V came to 6 bases and at J to 0 bases, leaving 4 bases not matched to a gene. Germline-derived CDR1 and CDR2 are MDHEN and SYDVKM. The CDR3 has 15 residues. The CDR3 region is CASSRTGATNEKLFF. As DNA, the CDR3 is TGTGCCAGCAGCCGAACAGGGGCAACTAATGAAAAACTGTTTTTT.

This rearrangement joins TRBV9 to TRBJ2-7; 8 positions agree with TRBD1. Germline values: CDR1 SGDLS, CDR2 YYNGEE. After removal of 2 bases from V and 6 bases from J, the junction contained 7 bases not matched to a gene. The CDR3 totals 14 residues. The CDR3 loop reads CASSVRTGPSEQYF. The CDR3 coding sequence is TGTGCCAGCAGCGTCCGGACAGGGCCGAGCGAGCAGTACTTC.

The rearrangement uses TRBV7-9 and TRBJ2-7; the D is unclear. CDR3 length: 15 residues. The germline V gene encodes CDR1 SEHNR and CDR2 FQNEAQ (reference sequence). The V end lost 2 bases, the J end lost 0 bases, and 11 bases lay between the germline ends. CDR3 nucleotides: TGTGCCAGCAGCTTAACTCCCGAACGCTCCTACGAGCAGTACTTC. Encoded protein: CASSLTPERSYEQYF. Full variable domain (remainder filled in from reference TRBV7-9 and TRBJ2-7): DTGVSQNPRHKITKRGQNVTFRCDPISEHNRLYWYRQTLGQGPEFLTYFQNEAQLEKSRLLSDRFSAERPKGSFSTLEIQRTEQGDSAMYLCASSLTPERSYEQYFGPGTRLTVT.

Worth noting for this clone: Germline is not matched at one junction end, which may reflect a read error. V gene TRBV29-1 combines with J gene TRBJ1-6; D is unresolved. This CDR3 is built from 11 residues. The germline gives CDR1 SQVTM, CDR2 ANQGSEA. The DNA for the CDR3 is TGCAGCGTCGAAGGGCCTTCACCCCTCCACTTT. Encoded protein: CSVEGPSPLHF.

J is TRBJ2-3 and V is TRBV28; possible D gene TRBD2, 6 bases. CDR1 is MDHEN, CDR2 SYDVKM, per germline. The germline V and J ends were trimmed by 2 bases and 6 bases, with 21 bases remaining between them. The length of the CDR3 is 17 residues. The CDR3 sequence: CASSLGLRRVGVDTQYF. The CDR3 DNA is TGTGCCAGCAGTTTAGGACTACGGCGGGTGGGGGTCGATACGCAGTATTTT.

This rearrangement joins TRBV7-9 to TRBJ2-5, with 8 bases aligning to TRBD1. The CDR3 runs to 15 residues. Germline CDR1 SEHNR, CDR2 FQNEAQ (reference sequence). With 6 bases clipped from V and 5 bases from J, the junction kept 11 bases outside the gene matches. Here the CDR3 reads CASSRDRGLGETQYF. CDR3 bases: TGTGCCAGCAGTAGAGACAGGGGTCTTGGGGAGACCCAGTACTTC. The full variable domain, completed using reference TRBV7-9 and TRBJ2-5, is DTGVSQNPRHKITKRGQNVTFRCDPISEHNRLYWYRQTLGQGPEFLTYFQNEAQLEKSRLLSDRFSAERPKGSFSTLEIQRTEQGDSAMYLCASSRDRGLGETQYFGPGTRLLVL.

This clone appeared once. V usage is TRBV6-2 or TRBV6-3 and J usage is TRBJ2-5, with a tentative D call TRBD2 (6 bases). The ends were cut back, 5 bases at V and 3 bases at J, with 19 bases in the middle. CDR1 is MNHEY and CDR2 is SVGEGT in the germline V gene. This CDR3 spans 16 amino acids. DNA for the CDR3: TGTGCCAGCAGTCAATTGCATTGGGGACTGGAAGAGACCCAGTACTTC. This gives the protein CASSQLHWGLEETQYF.

A remark on this clone: The same CDR3 also results from other DNA sequences found in this sample. The chain recombines TRBV18 with TRBJ2-1; 10 bases match TRBD1. Unmatched junction bases numbered 2, after V lost 4 bases and J lost 2 bases. Germline V gene lookup returns CDR1 KGHSH and CDR2 LQKENI. This CDR3 has 15 residues. CDR3 coding DNA: TGTGCCAGCTCACTGGACAGGGGGACCTACAATGAGCAGTTCTTC. Translating gives CASSLDRGTYNEQFF.